The 24 T cell receptor beta chains listed next were all sequenced from one sample in a study of OX40 agonist ivuxolimab in advanced cancers. TCRdb's table, derived via immunoSEQ multiplex PCR, lists solely in-frame clones and lacks some. The table lists just under 65,000 clones, around 86% of them singletons, with 0.95% to 1.5% in the top ten. The source was CD4+ or CD8+ T cells sorted from blood, collected in a trial of the OX40 agonist ivuxolimab. The receptor source for this set is an adult with an advanced solid tumor such as melanoma, head and neck, liver or kidney cancer.

The V gene is TRBV6-5, the J gene TRBJ1-5; possible D gene TRBD1, 5 bases. The germline V gene has CDR1 MNHEY and CDR2 SVGAGI. The CDR3 covers 14 residues. V was trimmed by 2 bases and J by 5 bases, leaving 10 bases between them. CDR3 protein: CASSYTQVDQPQHF. In DNA, the CDR3 is TGTGCCAGCAGTTACACACAGGTGGATCAGCCCCAGCATTTT.

This chain links TRBV7-8 with TRBJ2-2; perhaps D is TRBD1 or TRBD2 (5 bases each). Per germline, CDR1 SGHVS and CDR2 FQNEAQ. V gave up 4 bases and J gave up 5 bases, with 14 bases separating them. The CDR3 covers 15 residues. The CDR3 region is CASSWGRGETGELFF. The CDR3 coding sequence is TGTGCCAGCAGCTGGGGGAGAGGGGAAACCGGGGAGCTGTTTTTT.

This chain uses TRBV19 with TRBJ1-5; TRBD1 agrees at 9 bases. The CDR3 spans 14 residues. V was pared by 10 bases and J by 7 bases, with 11 bases of the junction left unmatched. Germline V gene data show CDR1 as LNHDA and CDR2 as SQIVND (reference sequence). Here the CDR3 reads CATSPGQGWQPQHF. CDR3 nucleotides: TGTGCCACCAGCCCGGGACAGGGATGGCAGCCCCAGCATTTT.

This clone showed up just a few times. The genes are TRBV21-1 and TRBJ2-7; the table names TRBD2, a call not compared with the DNA. TRBV21-1 is described as a pseudogene. This CDR3 comprises 15 residues. The DNA for the CDR3 is TGTGCCAGCAGCAAAGAGGGAGGGGACGACTACGAGCAGTACTTC. It codes for CASSKEGGDDYEQYF.

The chain recombines TRBV28 with TRBJ2-3; weak D call: TRBD1 (6 bases). This CDR3 is 14 amino acids long. V was pared by 4 bases and J by 2 bases, with 10 bases between. CDR1 MDHEN and CDR2 SYDVKM come from the germline V gene. CDR3 sequence reads: CASSSRTATDTQYF. CDR3 in DNA: TGTGCCAGCAGTTCACGGACAGCCACAGATACGCAGTATTTT.

This sequence joins TRBV11-2 and TRBJ2-7; TRBD1 matches at 11 bases. This CDR3 is 15 amino acids long. Germline CDR1 is SGHAT and CDR2 is FQNNGV. The ends lost 5 bases at V and 3 bases at J; junction bases unmatched: 6. In DNA, the CDR3 is TGTGCCAGCAGCCGCTCCGGGACAGGGGGCTACGAGCAGTACTTC. This codes for CASSRSGTGGYEQYF.

The V and J genes are TRBV5-5 and TRBJ2-5; D remains ambiguous. The CDR3 extends over 13 amino acids. Germline CDR1 SGHKS, CDR2 YYEKEE (reference sequence). V dropped 5 bases and J dropped 4 bases, with 12 bases sitting between them. CDR3 region: CASRPVSRETQYF. The DNA of the CDR3 is TGTGCCAGCAGACCCGTATCGCGAGAGACCCAGTACTTC.

This clone was observed a single time. The rearrangement uses TRBV4-2 and TRBJ1-3; the D is unclear. This CDR3 is built from 17 residues. Germline CDR1 reads LGHNA; CDR2 reads YNFKEQ. V was trimmed by 4 bases and J by 0 bases, leaving 16 bases between them. CDR3 residues: CASSPGAGFSSGNTIYF. In DNA, the CDR3 is TGTGCCAGCAGCCCGGGCGCGGGGTTTTCCTCTGGAAACACCATATATTTT.

The chain combines TRBV7-9 with TRBJ1-1; D may be TRBD1 (5 bases). Germline V gene lookup returns CDR1 SEHNR and CDR2 FQNEAQ (reference sequence). With 4 bases removed from V and 4 bases from J, the gap between germline ends came to 13 bases. The CDR3 is 14 amino acids. The CDR3 region has the DNA TGTGCCAGCAGCTCGCCGGGGGGAGGCACTGAAGCTTTCTTT. Encoded protein: CASSSPGGGTEAFF.

This clone was detected only once. The chain carries TRBV18 and TRBJ2-5; 9 nucleotides line up with TRBD1. CDR3 length: 16 residues. CDR1 and CDR2 (germline): KGHSH, LQKENI. V trimming: 0 bases; J trimming: 4 bases; junction bases outside the gene matches: 6. CDR3 sequence reads: CASSPPRGQGTETQYF. CDR3 sequence (DNA): TGTGCCAGCTCACCACCGAGGGGACAGGGTACAGAGACCCAGTACTTC.

Here the CDR3 DNA reads TGCGCCAGCAGCTTGGGCCACGAAGAAGAAGCTTTCTTT. Protein: CASSLGHEEEAFF. The chain employs TRBV5-1 and TRBJ1-1; no definite D call. The CDR3 is 13 amino acids. V lost 0 bases and J 8 bases, leaving 11 bases between the germline ends. CDR1 and CDR2 (germline): SGHRS, YFSETQ.

The rearrangement joins TRBV30 to TRBJ2-1; 11 nucleotides agree with TRBD2. Germline CDR1 and CDR2: GTSNPN and SVGIG (reference sequence). The CDR3 has 14 residues. V lost 5 bases, J lost 6 bases, and 6 bases stayed unmatched. Here the CDR3 reads CAWGLAGYGNEQFF. The CDR3 nucleotides read TGTGCCTGGGGACTAGCGGGCTACGGCAATGAGCAGTTCTTC.

The genes are TRBV2 and TRBJ2-3, with 7 bases matching TRBD2. V lost 10 bases and J lost 3; bases outside the gene matches: 10. There are 14 residues in the CDR3. Germline V gives CDR1 SNHLY, CDR2 FYNNEI. The CDR3 nucleotides are TGTGCCACCAAGGTCAGCGGGACGACAGATACGCAGTATTTT. Amino acids: CATKVSGTTDTQYF.

This chain uses TRBV5-1 with TRBJ1-1; maybe TRBD1 (6 bases). The CDR3 has 14 residues. Trimming shortened V by 4 bases and J by 4 bases, and 14 bases separated the two germline ends. CDR1 and CDR2 (germline): SGHRS, YFSETQ. The CDR3 nucleotides are TGCGCCAGCAGCCCAGGACAGATTCCCACTGAAGCTTTCTTT. It codes for CASSPGQIPTEAFF.

The chain uses TRBV28 and TRBJ2-2; D may be TRBD2 (5 bases). The CDR3 runs 15 residues. V dropped 4 bases and J dropped 6 bases, with 15 bases sitting between them. Germline V gene data show CDR1 as MDHEN and CDR2 as SYDVKM. CDR3 DNA sequence: TGTGCCAGCAGTTACCCGAGGGTGAAATCCGGGGAGCTGTTTTTT. This sequence encodes CASSYPRVKSGELFF.

This chain links TRBV6-5 with TRBJ1-3; D may be TRBD1 (5 bases). Germline V gives CDR1 MNHEY, CDR2 SVGAGI. The CDR3 sequence is 15 residues long. V lost 0 bases and J lost 0, with 6 bases in between. In nucleotides, the CDR3 is TGTGCCAGCAGTTACTCGACAGACTCTGGAAACACCATATATTTT. It translates to CASSYSTDSGNTIYF.

V is TRBV18 and J is TRBJ2-5; 11 bases align to TRBD2. CDR3 size: 16 residues. The V gene's germline CDR1 is KGHSH and CDR2 LQKENI. The junction had 3 bases not matched to a gene; V was cut back by 1 base and J by 2 bases. The DNA for the CDR3 is TGTGCCAGCTCACCACTCACTAGCGGGGGACAAGAGACCCAGTACTTC. As protein: CASSPLTSGGQETQYF.

The chain employs TRBV5-1 and TRBJ2-2; weak D call: TRBD2 (6 bases). The V end was cut by 6 bases, the J end by 6 bases, with 18 bases between. This CDR3 region has 15 residues. Germline-derived CDR1 and CDR2 are SGHRS and YFSETQ. CDR3 DNA sequence: TGCGCCAGCACCCCGGGGGTGACGAGCGCCGGGGAGCTGTTTTTT. Its translation: CASTPGVTSAGELFF. The full variable domain, rest sourced from reference TRBV5-1 and TRBJ2-2, is KAGVTQTPRYLIKTRGQQVTLSCSPISGHRSVSWYQQTPGQGLQFLFEYFSETQRNKGNFPGRFSGRQFSNSRSEMNVSTLELGDSALYLCASTPGVTSAGELFFGEGSRLTVL.

V gene TRBV1 combines with J gene TRBJ2-5; TRBD2, the table's D call, lacks a check against the DNA. TRBV1 is labeled a pseudogene. The CDR3 length is 16 residues. The CDR3 sequence is CTSSSRWAGGQETQYF. The CDR3 DNA reads as TGCACCAGCAGCTCCCGGTGGGCGGGAGGTCAAGAGACCCAGTACTTC.

Only one count was recorded for this clone. This chain connects TRBV18 to TRBJ2-1; possibly TRBD1 or TRBD2 for D (5 bases each). The CDR3 covers 11 residues. Trimming took off 8 bases at V and 8 bases at J, with 10 bases between the two ends. Germline V lookup: CDR1 KGHSH, CDR2 LQKENI. CDR3 residues: CASQGEYEQFF. For the CDR3, the DNA is TGTGCCAGCCAGGGAGAGTATGAGCAGTTCTTC.

This sequence joins TRBV28 and TRBJ1-5; D uncertain. CDR1 MDHEN and CDR2 SYDVKM come from the germline V gene. The CDR3 consists of 15 residues. The ends were cut back, 5 bases at V and 0 bases at J, with 11 bases in the middle. CDR3: CASSLPSYSNQPQHF. In DNA form, the CDR3 reads TGTGCCAGCAGTCTTCCTTCGTATAGCAATCAGCCCCAGCATTTT.

The genes are TRBV5-4 and TRBJ2-1; 9 bases match TRBD2. V was pared by 4 bases and J by 0 bases, with 8 bases of the junction left unmatched. CDR3 length equals 17 residues. Germline V gene lookup returns CDR1 SGHNT and CDR2 YYREEE (reference sequence). This chain's CDR3 is CASSPGTSSPSYNEQFF. The CDR3 DNA reads as TGTGCCAGCAGCCCGGGGACTAGCTCGCCCTCCTACAATGAGCAGTTCTTC. Filled out from reference TRBV5-4 and TRBJ2-1, the complete variable domain reads ETGVTQSPTHLIKTRGQQVTLRCSSQSGHNTVSWYQQALGQGPQFIFQYYREEENGRGNFPPRFSGLQFPNYSSELNVNALELDDSALYLCASSPGTSSPSYNEQFFGPGTRLTVL.

This clone was recorded only once. The chain combines TRBV2 with TRBJ2-3; D is uncertain. CDR3 length equals 12 residues. The V end was cut by 8 bases, the J end by 4 bases, with 10 bases between. Germline V gene sequence: CDR1 SNHLY, CDR2 FYNNEI. Written as DNA, the CDR3 is TGTGCCAGCCGACCTATTCCAGATACGCAGTATTTT. Its translation is CASRPIPDTQYF.

The CDR3 coding sequence is TGCGCCAGCAGGCGTAATCCGGGACAGGGTAATGAAAAACTGTTTTTT. It is translated as CASRRNPGQGNEKLFF. The chain links TRBV4-1 to TRBJ1-4, with 9 bases fitting TRBD1. The germline V gene encodes CDR1 MGHRA and CDR2 YSYEKL. The CDR3 runs to 16 residues. The J segment lost 4 bases and the V segment lost 6 bases, leaving 9 bases of the junction unmatched.